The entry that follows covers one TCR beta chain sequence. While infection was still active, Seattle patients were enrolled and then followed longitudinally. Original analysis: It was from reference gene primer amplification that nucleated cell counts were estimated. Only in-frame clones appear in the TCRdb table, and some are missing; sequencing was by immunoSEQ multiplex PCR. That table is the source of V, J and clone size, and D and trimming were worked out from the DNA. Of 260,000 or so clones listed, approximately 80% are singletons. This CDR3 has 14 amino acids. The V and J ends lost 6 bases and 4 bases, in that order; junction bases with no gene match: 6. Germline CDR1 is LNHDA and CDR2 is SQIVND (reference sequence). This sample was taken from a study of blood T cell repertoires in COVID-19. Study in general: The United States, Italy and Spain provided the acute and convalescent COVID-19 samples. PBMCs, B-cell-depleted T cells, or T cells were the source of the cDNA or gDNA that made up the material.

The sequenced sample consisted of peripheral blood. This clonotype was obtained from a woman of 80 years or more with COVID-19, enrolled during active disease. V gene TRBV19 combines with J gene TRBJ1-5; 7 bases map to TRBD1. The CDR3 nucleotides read TGTGCCAGTAGGCTGACAGGGCAGAATCAGCCCCAGCATTTT. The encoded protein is CASRLTGQNQPQHF.